These 5 T cell receptor beta chains originate from one sample sequenced in a study of cytomegalovirus exposure and HLA in healthy donors. Generated by immunoSEQ multiplex PCR, the TCRdb table keeps only in-frame clones and is missing some. The sample has 100,000 to 150,000 clones; 94% are singletons. Sequenced material: PBMCs. The receptors were gathered from a woman between 18 and 29 years old in good health and CMV-seronegative.

This clone was counted once. V and J are TRBV14 and TRBJ2-5; no clear D. The germline V gene encodes CDR1 SGHDN and CDR2 FVKESK. Trimming removed 1 base from V and 5 bases from J, with 23 bases in between. This CDR3 spans 18 amino acids. The CDR3 region is CASSQAKLGTTFWETQYF. CDR3 coding DNA: TGTGCCAGCAGCCAAGCAAAGTTGGGCACGACGTTTTGGGAGACCCAGTACTTC. The full variable domain, completed using reference TRBV14 and TRBJ2-5, is EAGVTQFPSHSVIEKGQTVTLRCDPISGHDNLYWYRRVMGKEIKFLLHFVKESKQDESGMPNNRFLAERTGGTYSTLKVQPAELEDSGVYFCASSQAKLGTTFWETQYFGPGTRLLVL.

This chain joins TRBV6-5 and TRBJ2-5, with 11 bases aligning to TRBD2. CDR3 length equals 15 residues. CDR1 is MNHEY, CDR2 SVGAGI, per germline. After removal of 6 bases from V and 4 bases from J, the junction contained 7 bases not matched to a gene. The CDR3 region is CASRTLAGGRETQYF. In DNA form, the CDR3 reads TGTGCCAGCAGGACCCTAGCGGGGGGTAGAGAGACCCAGTACTTC.

J is TRBJ1-6 and V is TRBV6-4; 9 bases align to TRBD1. The CDR3 totals 18 residues. V was clipped by 2 bases and J by 7 bases; unmatched bases: 12. The germline V gene has CDR1 MRHNA and CDR2 SNTAGT. The CDR3 here is CASSDLLSGTGTNSPLHF. CDR3 nucleotide sequence: TGTGCCAGCAGTGACCTTCTATCCGGGACAGGGACGAATTCACCCCTCCACTTT.

The chain uses TRBV4-1 and TRBJ1-2; tentative D call: TRBD1 (6 bases). Germline V CDR1 and CDR2: MGHRA, YSYEKL. The CDR3 extends over 15 amino acids. V lost 3 bases to trimming and J lost 4 bases, with 15 bases between them. The CDR3 is CASSHTTGSSYGYTF. The CDR3 nucleotides are TGCGCCAGCAGCCATACGACAGGATCATCCTATGGCTACACCTTC.

The rearrangement joins TRBV29-1 to TRBJ1-1; D unclear. This CDR3 spans 13 amino acids. V gave up 4 bases and J gave up 0 bases, with 9 bases separating them. CDR1 SQVTM and CDR2 ANQGSEA come from the germline V gene. The CDR3 protein is CSVGSQVNTEAFF. CDR3 coding DNA: TGCAGCGTTGGATCCCAGGTGAACACTGAAGCTTTCTTT.